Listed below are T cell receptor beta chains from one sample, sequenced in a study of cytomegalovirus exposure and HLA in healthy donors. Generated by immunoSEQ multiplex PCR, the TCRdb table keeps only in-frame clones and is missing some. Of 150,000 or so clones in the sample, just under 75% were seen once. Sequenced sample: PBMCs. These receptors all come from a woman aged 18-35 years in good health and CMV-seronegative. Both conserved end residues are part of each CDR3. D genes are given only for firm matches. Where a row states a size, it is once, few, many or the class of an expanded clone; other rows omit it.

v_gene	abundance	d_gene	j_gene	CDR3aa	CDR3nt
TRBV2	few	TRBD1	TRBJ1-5	CASRKSTGSNQPQHF	TGTGCCAGCAGGAAATCGACAGGGAGCAATCAGCCCCAGCATTTT
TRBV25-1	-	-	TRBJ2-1	CASRDVQGGDNEQFF	TGTGCCAGCAGGGACGTGCAGGGGGGAGACAATGAGCAGTTCTTC
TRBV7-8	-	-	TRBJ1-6	CASSWGAGIQKGSPLHF	TGTGCCAGCAGCTGGGGAGCGGGGATCCAAAAGGGTTCACCCCTCCACTTT
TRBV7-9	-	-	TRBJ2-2	CASSLVGGAANTGELFF	TGTGCCAGCAGCTTAGTTGGCGGGGCCGCGAACACCGGGGAGCTGTTTTTT
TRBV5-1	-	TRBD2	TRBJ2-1	CASSLEGAGGQTNEQFF	TGCGCCAGCAGCTTGGAAGGGGCGGGGGGACAAACAAATGAGCAGTTCTTC
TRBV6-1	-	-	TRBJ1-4	CAGSDQGKVWEKLFF	TGTGCCGGCAGTGATCAGGGAAAGGTTTGGGAAAAACTGTTTTTT
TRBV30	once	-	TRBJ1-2	CAWSRDMIYGYTF	TGTGCCTGGAGTAGAGACATGATCTATGGCTACACCTTC
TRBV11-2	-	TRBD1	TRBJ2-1	CASSLGTWDRTYNEQFF	TGTGCCAGCAGCTTAGGGACCTGGGACAGGACCTACAATGAGCAGTTCTTC
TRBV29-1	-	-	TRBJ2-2	CSVAYLVAGELFF	TGCAGCGTTGCCTACCTTGTAGCCGGGGAGCTGTTTTTT
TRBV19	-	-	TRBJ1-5	CASSTQGNQPQHF	TGTGCCAGTAGTACCCAGGGTAATCAGCCCCAGCATTTT
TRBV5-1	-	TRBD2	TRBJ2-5	CASSPGLAALQETQYF	TGCGCCAGCAGCCCGGGACTAGCGGCTTTACAAGAGACCCAGTACTTC